These T cell receptor beta chains were read from a single sample in a study of T cells in localized non-small cell lung cancer. Profiling relied on immunoSEQ multiplex PCR, and the TCRdb table lists in-frame clones only, not all of them. The table has roughly 3,800 clones, around 30% seen once. The sample was lung tumor tissue, taken before any cancer treatment. These receptor sequences come from a man between 40 and 70 years old with stage I lung adenocarcinoma. Each CDR3 is given with its conserved first and last residue. A D gene is named only where the DNA matches it firmly. Clone size is not always given. Where it is, it says once, few, many or a class for expanded clones.

d_call clone_size j_call v_call cdr3_aa cdr3_nt
. medium-sized TRBJ2-1 TRBV30 CAQTPLVQVGNEQFF TGTGCCCAAACCCCACTAGTACAGGTCGGGAATGAGCAGTTCTTC
TRBD2 few TRBJ2-1 TRBV6-8 CASSYGGGNNEQFF TGTGCCAGCAGTTACGGCGGGGGGAACAATGAGCAGTTCTTC
TRBD1 few TRBJ1-1 TRBV28 CASSPPRTGQGAGNTEAFF TGTGCCAGCAGCCCACCCCGGACAGGCCAGGGGGCAGGGAACACTGAAGCTTTCTTT
. few TRBJ1-2 TRBV18 CASSPWPGEDYGYTF TGTGCCAGCTCACCATGGCCAGGAGAAGACTATGGCTACACCTTC
TRBD1 . TRBJ2-5 TRBV19 CASSDGQGWDETQYF TGTGCCAGTAGTGACGGACAGGGGTGGGATGAGACCCAGTACTTC
. few TRBJ2-7 TRBV6-8 CASRQNPSYEQYF TGTGCCAGCAGGCAAAACCCCTCCTACGAGCAGTACTTC
TRBD1 . TRBJ2-7 TRBV6-8 CASSLGQGDEQYF TGTGCCAGCAGTCTGGGACAGGGCGACGAGCAGTACTTC
. few TRBJ1-1 TRBV23-1 CASSLGLNTEAFF TGCGCCAGCAGCTTGGGACTGAACACTGAAGCTTTCTTT
. few TRBJ1-2 TRBV7-2 CASSQDDGPNYGYTF TGTGCCAGCAGCCAAGATGACGGACCTAACTATGGCTACACCTTC
. few TRBJ2-1 TRBV11-3 CASQFSPSSYNEQFF TGTGCCAGCCAATTCTCCCCCAGTTCCTACAATGAGCAGTTCTTC
TRBD2 . TRBJ2-7 TRBV19 CASRPGAGGSYEQYF TGTGCCAGTCGCCCCGGCGCGGGGGGGTCCTACGAGCAGTACTTC
. few TRBJ2-2 TRBV30 CAWSPPGELFF TGTGCCTGGTCCCCGCCCGGGGAGCTGTTTTTT
. . TRBJ1-5 TRBV30 CAWSGLNQPQHF TGTGCCTGGAGTGGACTCAATCAGCCCCAGCATTTT
TRBD2 medium-sized TRBJ2-7 TRBV6-8 CASSRTSGYEQYF TGTGCCAGCAGCCGAACTAGCGGGTACGAGCAGTACTTC
TRBD2 medium-sized TRBJ2-3 TRBV9 CASSPPGGAGGTDTQYF TGTGCCAGCAGCCCTCCGGGGGGAGCGGGAGGGACAGATACGCAGTATTTT
TRBD1 . TRBJ2-7 TRBV6-8 CASSLPGGYEQYF TGTGCCAGCAGCCTCCCAGGGGGCTACGAGCAGTACTTC
. few TRBJ2-6 TRBV15 CATSTASSGANVLTF TGTGCCACCAGCACCGCAAGCTCTGGGGCCAACGTCCTGACTTTC
TRBD1 . TRBJ2-7 TRBV6-8 CASSPGTVFYEQYF TGTGCCAGCAGTCCCGGGACAGTTTTCTACGAGCAGTACTTC
. few TRBJ1-1 TRBV9 CASSSQGPNTEAFF TGTGCCAGCAGCAGCCAGGGCCCCAACACTGAAGCTTTCTTT
TRBD1 . TRBJ1-2 TRBV6-8 CASRLERQGSYGYTF TGTGCCAGCAGGTTGGAAAGACAGGGGAGCTATGGCTACACCTTC
TRBD2 . TRBJ2-7 TRBV12-5 CASGLIGGATEQYF TGTGCTAGTGGTTTGATCGGGGGGGCCACCGAGCAGTACTTC
TRBD1 . TRBJ1-1 TRBV19 CASRTGVDTEAFF TGTGCCAGTAGGACAGGGGTCGATACTGAAGCTTTCTTT
TRBD2 . TRBJ2-1 TRBV29-1 CSVVSGAAVDKQFF TGCAGCGTTGTGAGCGGGGCTGCTGTTGACAAGCAGTTCTTC
. medium-sized TRBJ1-1 TRBV7-2 CASSAGPGTEAFF TGTGCCAGCAGCGCCGGACCGGGCACTGAAGCTTTCTTT
TRBD2 . TRBJ2-5 TRBV11-3 CASSLALAGSQETQYF TGTGCCAGCAGCTTGGCCCTAGCGGGGAGTCAAGAGACCCAGTACTTC
TRBD2 . TRBJ2-3 TRBV7-6 CASSRGLAGASPDTQYF TGTGCCAGCAGCCGGGGACTAGCGGGTGCCTCCCCAGATACGCAGTATTTT
TRBD1 few TRBJ2-7 TRBV6-8 CASSTGGGYEQYF TGTGCCAGCAGCACAGGGGGCGGGTACGAGCAGTACTTC
. . TRBJ2-7 TRBV19 CASSIAGDEQYF TGTGCCAGTAGTATAGCAGGGGATGAGCAGTACTTC
. . TRBJ1-5 TRBV30 CAWSRIQGSNQPQHF TGTGCCTGGAGTCGAATCCAGGGAAGCAATCAGCCCCAGCATTTT
. medium-sized TRBJ2-7 TRBV11-3 CASSLFFRDGLSYEQYF TGTGCCAGCAGCTTATTTTTTAGGGACGGCCTCTCCTACGAGCAGTACTTC
TRBD1 . TRBJ1-1 TRBV19 CASMEQGSPNTEAFF TGTGCCAGTATGGAACAGGGGTCACCGAACACTGAAGCTTTCTTT
. . TRBJ1-1 TRBV11-3 CASSLLGASTEAFF TGTGCCAGCAGCTTGTTGGGGGCGAGTACTGAAGCTTTCTTT
. . TRBJ2-5 TRBV11-3 CASSLMAGPQETQYF TGTGCCAGCAGCTTAATGGCAGGTCCTCAAGAGACCCAGTACTTC
TRBD1 . TRBJ2-5 TRBV6-8 CASSRDSFQETQYF TGTGCCAGCAGTCGGGACAGCTTCCAAGAGACCCAGTACTTC
. . TRBJ2-3 TRBV5-1 CASSSERSTDTQYF TGCGCCAGCAGCTCTGAGCGGAGCACAGATACGCAGTATTTT
. . TRBJ2-1 TRBV18 CASSQLSGATPDNEQFF TGTGCCAGCTCACAATTGTCGGGGGCGACTCCGGACAATGAGCAGTTCTTC
. . TRBJ1-1 TRBV23-1 CASSLATVSEAFF TGCGCCAGCAGCTTGGCGACAGTCTCTGAAGCTTTCTTT
TRBD1 few TRBJ2-5 TRBV28 CASSLDRGRVQETQYF TGTGCCAGCAGTCTCGACAGGGGTCGGGTACAAGAGACCCAGTACTTC
. medium-sized TRBJ1-2 TRBV6-8 CASSSERGYGYTF TGTGCCAGCAGTTCGGAGAGAGGGTATGGCTACACCTTC
. few TRBJ1-1 TRBV6-4 CAISEYTEAFF TGTGCCATCAGTGAGTACACTGAAGCTTTCTTT
. few TRBJ2-1 TRBV9 CASSPSPGNLSEQFF TGTGCCAGCAGCCCCAGCCCGGGGAACCTTTCTGAGCAGTTCTTC
. . TRBJ1-6 TRBV6-8 CASSYSISSPLHF TGTGCCAGCAGTTACTCGATCTCTTCACCCCTCCACTTT
. . TRBJ1-3 TRBV5-1 CASSLEGSPGNTIYF TGCGCCAGCAGCTTGGAGGGATCTCCTGGAAACACCATATATTTT
TRBD1 few TRBJ1-4 TRBV18 CASSPDRAEKLFF TGTGCCAGCTCACCGGACAGGGCGGAAAAACTGTTTTTT
TRBD2 . TRBJ2-1 TRBV11-3 CASSLRPSGGSYNEQFF TGTGCCAGCAGCTTACGGCCTAGCGGGGGCTCCTACAATGAGCAGTTCTTC
. large TRBJ1-1 TRBV18 CASSPLPEEAFF TGTGCCAGCTCACCACTCCCCGAGGAAGCTTTCTTT
. few TRBJ2-5 TRBV6-7 CASSLGRVRETQYF TGTGCCAGCAGTTTGGGACGGGTGAGAGAGACCCAGTACTTC
TRBD1 . TRBJ1-1 TRBV18 CASSPYPGQGAMEAFF TGTGCCAGCTCACCCTATCCGGGACAGGGGGCGATGGAAGCTTTCTTT
. . TRBJ2-5 TRBV15 CATSRELGQETQYF TGTGCCACCAGCAGAGAACTAGGCCAAGAGACCCAGTACTTC
. . TRBJ2-1 TRBV12-5 CASTEPGALNEQFF TGTGCCAGCACCGAGCCCGGGGCCCTCAATGAGCAGTTCTTC
TRBD1 few TRBJ2-2 TRBV6-8 CASGPGQGARLGTGELFF TGTGCCAGCGGTCCGGGACAGGGGGCGCGTTTAGGGACCGGGGAGCTGTTTTTT
. . TRBJ2-7 TRBV9 CASSVGTASSYEQYF TGTGCCAGCAGCGTAGGGACGGCGAGCTCCTACGAGCAGTACTTC
TRBD2 few TRBJ2-3 TRBV9 CASSPRAGLAYTDTQYF TGTGCCAGCAGCCCTCGAGCGGGACTAGCGTACACAGATACGCAGTATTTT
. . TRBJ1-5 TRBV10-3 CAISESASGNQPQHF TGTGCCATCAGTGAGTCGGCGTCGGGAAATCAGCCCCAGCATTTT